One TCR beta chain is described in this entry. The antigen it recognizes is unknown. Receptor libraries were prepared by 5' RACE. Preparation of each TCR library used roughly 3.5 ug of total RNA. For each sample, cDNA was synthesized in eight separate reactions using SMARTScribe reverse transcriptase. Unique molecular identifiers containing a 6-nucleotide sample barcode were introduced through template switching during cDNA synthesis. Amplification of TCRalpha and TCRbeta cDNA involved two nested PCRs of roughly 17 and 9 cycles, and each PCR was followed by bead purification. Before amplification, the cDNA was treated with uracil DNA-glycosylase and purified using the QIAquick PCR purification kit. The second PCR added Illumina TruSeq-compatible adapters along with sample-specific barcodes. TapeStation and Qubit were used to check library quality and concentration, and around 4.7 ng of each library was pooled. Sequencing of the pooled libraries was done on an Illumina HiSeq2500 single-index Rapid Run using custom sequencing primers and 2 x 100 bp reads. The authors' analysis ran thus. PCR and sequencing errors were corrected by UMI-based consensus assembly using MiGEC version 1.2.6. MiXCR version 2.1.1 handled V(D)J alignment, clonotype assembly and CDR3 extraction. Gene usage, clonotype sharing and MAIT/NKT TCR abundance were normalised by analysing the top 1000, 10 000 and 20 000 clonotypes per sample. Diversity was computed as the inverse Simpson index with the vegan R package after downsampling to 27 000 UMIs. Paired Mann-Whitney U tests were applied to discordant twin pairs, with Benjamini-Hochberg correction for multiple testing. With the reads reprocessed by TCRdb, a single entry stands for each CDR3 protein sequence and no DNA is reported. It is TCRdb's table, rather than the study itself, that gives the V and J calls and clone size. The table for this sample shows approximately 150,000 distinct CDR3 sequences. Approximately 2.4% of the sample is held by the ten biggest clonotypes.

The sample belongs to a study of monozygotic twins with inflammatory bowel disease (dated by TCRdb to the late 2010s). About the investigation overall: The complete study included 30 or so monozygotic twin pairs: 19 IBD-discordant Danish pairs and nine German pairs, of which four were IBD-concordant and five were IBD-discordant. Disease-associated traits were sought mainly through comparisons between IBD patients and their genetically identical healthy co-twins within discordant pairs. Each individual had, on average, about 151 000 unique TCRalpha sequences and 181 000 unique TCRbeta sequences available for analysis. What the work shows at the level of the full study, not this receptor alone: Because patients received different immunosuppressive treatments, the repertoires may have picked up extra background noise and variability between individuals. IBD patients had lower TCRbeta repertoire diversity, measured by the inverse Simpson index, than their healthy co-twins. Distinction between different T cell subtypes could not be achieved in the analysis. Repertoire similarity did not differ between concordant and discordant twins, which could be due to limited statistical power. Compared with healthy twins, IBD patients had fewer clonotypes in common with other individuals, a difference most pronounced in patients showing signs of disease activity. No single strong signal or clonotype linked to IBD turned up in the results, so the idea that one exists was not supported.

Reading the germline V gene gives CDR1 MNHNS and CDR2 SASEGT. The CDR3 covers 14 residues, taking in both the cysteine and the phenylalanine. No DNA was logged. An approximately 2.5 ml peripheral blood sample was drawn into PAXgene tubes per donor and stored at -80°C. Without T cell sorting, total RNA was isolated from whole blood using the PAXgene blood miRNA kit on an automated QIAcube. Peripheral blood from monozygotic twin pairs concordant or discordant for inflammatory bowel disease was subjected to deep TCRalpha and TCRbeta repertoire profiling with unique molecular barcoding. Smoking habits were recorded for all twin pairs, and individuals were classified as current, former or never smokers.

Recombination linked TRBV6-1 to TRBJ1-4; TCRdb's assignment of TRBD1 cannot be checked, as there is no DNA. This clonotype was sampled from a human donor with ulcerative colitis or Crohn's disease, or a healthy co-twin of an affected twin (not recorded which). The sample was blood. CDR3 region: CASSRPGQGEKLFF.